This T cell receptor (beta chain) was documented in a study of blood T cell repertoires in COVID-19. Study summary: Italy, Spain and the United States were the sources of the convalescent and acute COVID-19 samples. PBMCs, B-cell-depleted T cells, or T cells provided the cDNA or gDNA that made up the material.

Source study methods: For nucleated cells, counts were estimated from reference gene primer amplification. TCRdb keeps only in-frame clones here, not all; method: immunoSEQ multiplex PCR. That table is the source of V, J and clone size, and D and trimming were worked out from the DNA. This sample has 85,000 or so clones; roughly 89% occur once, and the top ten carry 27%. V shed 7 bases and J shed 3 bases, with 16 bases lying between them. The length of the CDR3 is 14 residues. In germline, CDR1 is GTSNPN, CDR2 SVGIG (reference sequence). The chain joins TRBV30 to TRBJ1-3; a weak D match, TRBD1 (6 bases). This sequence was found in a man aged 45-65 years with active or convalescent COVID-19. The sample taken for sequencing was peripheral blood. CDR3 sequence: CAYRDTAGGNTIYF. The CDR3 coding sequence is TGTGCCTACCGGGACACGGCAGGTGGAAACACCATATATTTT.